The clone carrying this TCR beta chain appeared a single time. Its antigen is not identified. Assay used: immunoSEQ multiplex PCR; TCRdb lists only in-frame clones, some missing. The sample comprises millions of clones, roughly 94% of which are singletons, and approximately 1.2% rests with the top ten. The record originates from a study of shared clonotypes between healthy human individuals. On the study more broadly: Researchers assigned three CD4 naive, three CD4 memory, two CD8 naive and one CD8 memory plate to each donor.

In the naive CD8 group, cells lacked CD45RO and were positively selected for CCR7, so terminally differentiated effector memory CD45RA+ cells were left out. The CDR3 loop spans 14 amino acids. Germline assignment: CDR1 SEHNR and CDR2 FQNEAQ (reference sequence). V was cut by 2 bases and J by 0 bases, with 7 bases left in between. Findings and caveats of the study: Between a few donors, naive CD4 clonotypes were shared at a level of about 5%.

The V call is TRBV7-9, the J call TRBJ2-5, with no clear D. Sample: naive CD8+ T cells sorted from blood. The receptor comes from a man aged 18 to 30 in good health. Written as DNA, the CDR3 is TGTGCCAGCAGCTTATCTGGCCACCAAGAGACCCAGTACTTC. Translation: CASSLSGHQETQYF.